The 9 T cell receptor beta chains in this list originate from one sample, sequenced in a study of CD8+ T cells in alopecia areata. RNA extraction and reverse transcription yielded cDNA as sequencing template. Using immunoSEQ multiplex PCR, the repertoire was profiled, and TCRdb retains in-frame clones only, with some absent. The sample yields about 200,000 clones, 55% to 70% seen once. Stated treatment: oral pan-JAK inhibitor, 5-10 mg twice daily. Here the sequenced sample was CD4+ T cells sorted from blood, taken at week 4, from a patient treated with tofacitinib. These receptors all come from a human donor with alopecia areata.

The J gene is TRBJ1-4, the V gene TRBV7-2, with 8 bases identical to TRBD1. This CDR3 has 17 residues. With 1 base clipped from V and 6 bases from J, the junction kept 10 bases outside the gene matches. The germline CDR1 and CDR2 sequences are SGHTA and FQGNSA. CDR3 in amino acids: CASSLVGQGIFDEKLFF. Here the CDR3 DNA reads TGTGCCAGCAGCTTAGTAGGACAGGGAATATTCGATGAAAAACTGTTTTTT. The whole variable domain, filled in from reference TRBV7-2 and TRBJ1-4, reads GAGVSQSPSNKVTEKGKDVELRCDPISGHTALYWYRQSLGQGLEFLIYFQGNSAPDKSGLPSDRFSAERTGGSVSTLTIQRTQQEDSAVYLCASSLVGQGIFDEKLFFGSGTQLSVL.

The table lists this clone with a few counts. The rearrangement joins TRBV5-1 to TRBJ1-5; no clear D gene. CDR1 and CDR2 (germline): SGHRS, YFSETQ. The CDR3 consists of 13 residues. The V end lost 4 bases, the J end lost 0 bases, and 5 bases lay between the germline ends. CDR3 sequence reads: CASSPDSNQPQHF. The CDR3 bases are TGCGCCAGCAGCCCGGATAGCAATCAGCCCCAGCATTTT.

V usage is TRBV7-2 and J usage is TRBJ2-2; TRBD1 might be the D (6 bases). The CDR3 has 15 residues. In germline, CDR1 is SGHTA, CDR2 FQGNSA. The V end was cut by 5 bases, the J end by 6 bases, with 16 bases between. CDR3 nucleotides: TGTGCCAGCAGCCAGCAGGGGATCGGTTCCGGGGAGCTGTTTTTT. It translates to CASSQQGIGSGELFF.

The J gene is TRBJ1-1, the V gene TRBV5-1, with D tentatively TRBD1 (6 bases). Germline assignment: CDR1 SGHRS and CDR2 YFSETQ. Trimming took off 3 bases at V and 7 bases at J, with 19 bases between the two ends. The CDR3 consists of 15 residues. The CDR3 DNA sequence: TGCGCCAGCAGCTCCCTGGGGGGGCTCGCGAATGAAGCTTTCTTT. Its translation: CASSSLGGLANEAFF.

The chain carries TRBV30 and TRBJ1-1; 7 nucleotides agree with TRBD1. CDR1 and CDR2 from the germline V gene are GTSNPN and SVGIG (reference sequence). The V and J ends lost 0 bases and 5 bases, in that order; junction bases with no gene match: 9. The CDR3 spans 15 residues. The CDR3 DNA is TGTGCCTGGAGTGTACTCCGGACAGGAGGAACTGAAGCTTTCTTT. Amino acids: CAWSVLRTGGTEAFF.

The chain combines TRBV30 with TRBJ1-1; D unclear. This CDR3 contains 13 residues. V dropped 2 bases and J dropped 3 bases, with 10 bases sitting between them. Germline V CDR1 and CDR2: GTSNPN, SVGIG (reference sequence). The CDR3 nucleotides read TGTGCCTGGAGTCCTGACGGGGACACTGAAGCTTTCTTT. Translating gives CAWSPDGDTEAFF.

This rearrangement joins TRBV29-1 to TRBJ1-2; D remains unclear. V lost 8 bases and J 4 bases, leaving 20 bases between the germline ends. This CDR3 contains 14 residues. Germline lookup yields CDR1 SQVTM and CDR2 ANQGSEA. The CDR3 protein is CSYSWESSGYGYTF. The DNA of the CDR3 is TGCAGCTATTCCTGGGAATCCAGTGGCTATGGCTACACCTTC.

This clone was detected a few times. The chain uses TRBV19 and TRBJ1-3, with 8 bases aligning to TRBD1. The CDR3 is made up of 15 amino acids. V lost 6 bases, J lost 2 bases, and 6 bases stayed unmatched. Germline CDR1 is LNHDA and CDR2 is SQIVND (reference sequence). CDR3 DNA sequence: TGTGCCAGTAGGGACAGGGTTGCAACTGGAAACACCATATATTTT. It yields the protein CASRDRVATGNTIYF.

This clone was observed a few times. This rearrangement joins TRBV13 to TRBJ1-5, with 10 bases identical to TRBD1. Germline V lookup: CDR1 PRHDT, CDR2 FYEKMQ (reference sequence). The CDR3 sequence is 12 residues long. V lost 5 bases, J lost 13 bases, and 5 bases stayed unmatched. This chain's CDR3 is CASSQDRGLQHF. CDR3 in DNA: TGTGCCAGCAGCCAAGACAGGGGGCTTCAGCATTTT. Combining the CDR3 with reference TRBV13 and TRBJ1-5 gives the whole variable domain AAGVIQSPRHLIKEKRETATLKCYPIPRHDTVYWYQQGPGQDPQFLISFYEKMQSDKGSIPDRFSAQQFSDYHSELNMSSLELGDSALYFCASSQDRGLQHFGDGTRLSIL.